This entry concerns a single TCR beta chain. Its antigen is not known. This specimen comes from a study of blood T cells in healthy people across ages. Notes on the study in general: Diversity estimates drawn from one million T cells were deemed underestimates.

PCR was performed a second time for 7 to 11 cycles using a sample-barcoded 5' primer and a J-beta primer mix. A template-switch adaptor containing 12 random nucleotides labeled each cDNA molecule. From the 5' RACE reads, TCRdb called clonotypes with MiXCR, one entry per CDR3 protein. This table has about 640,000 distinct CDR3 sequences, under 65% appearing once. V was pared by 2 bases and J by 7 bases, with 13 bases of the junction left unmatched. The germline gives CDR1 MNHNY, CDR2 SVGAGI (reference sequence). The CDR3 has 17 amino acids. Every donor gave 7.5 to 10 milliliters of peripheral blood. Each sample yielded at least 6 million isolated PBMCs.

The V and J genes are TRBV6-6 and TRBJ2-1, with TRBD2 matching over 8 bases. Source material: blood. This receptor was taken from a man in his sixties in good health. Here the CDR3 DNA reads TGTGCCAGCAGTTACCCACCCGGAACAGCGGGGGAGAATGAGCAGTTCTTC. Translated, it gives CASSYPPGTAGENEQFF.